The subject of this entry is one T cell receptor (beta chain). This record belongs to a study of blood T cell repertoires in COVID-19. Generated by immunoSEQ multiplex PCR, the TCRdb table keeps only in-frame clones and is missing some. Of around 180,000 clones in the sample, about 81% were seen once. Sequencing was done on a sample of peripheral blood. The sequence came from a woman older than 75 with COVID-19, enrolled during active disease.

CDR3 amino acids: CAWTRQGTEAFF. The CDR3 DNA sequence: TGTGCCTGGACCCGACAGGGGACTGAAGCTTTCTTT. The chain couples TRBV30 to TRBJ1-1; 8 bases are a match to TRBD1. CDR1 is GTSNPN and CDR2 is SVGIG in the germline V gene (reference sequence). The CDR3 length is 12 residues. Trimming at V came to 4 bases and at J to 5 bases, leaving 3 bases not matched to a gene.